The 20 T cell receptor beta chains below all came from one sample that was sequenced in a study of shared clonotypes between healthy human individuals. Method: immunoSEQ multiplex PCR; TCRdb's copy keeps in-frame clones and lacks some. The table has around 2,100,000 clones, approximately 94% seen once. The naive CD8 subset, CD45RO-negative cells positively selected for CCR7, excluded terminally differentiated effector memory CD45RA+ cells. The sample taken for sequencing was naive CD8+ T cells sorted from blood. Every receptor here comes from a man aged 18-30 years in good health.

This chain joins TRBV6-5 and TRBJ1-1; weak D call: TRBD1 (5 bases). The CDR3 has 16 amino acids. Germline values: CDR1 MNHEY, CDR2 SVGAGI. V lost 2 bases and J 6 bases, leaving 19 bases between the germline ends. The CDR3 coding sequence is TGTGCCAGCAGTTACATCCGGGACTCGGGGGATTCTGAAGCTTTCTTT. It encodes CASSYIRDSGDSEAFF.

Comments on this clone: Other DNA sequences within the sample encode an identical CDR3. The chain has TRBV9 and TRBJ2-7, with D uncertain. Trimming took off 0 bases at V and 4 bases at J, with 11 bases between the two ends. The germline CDR1 and CDR2 sequences are SGDLS and YYNGEE. The CDR3 runs to 14 residues. This CDR3 reads CASSVAVGSYEQYF. DNA for the CDR3: TGTGCCAGCAGCGTAGCCGTGGGGTCGTACGAGCAGTACTTC.

CDR3 protein: CASSLETSPGNTIYF. As DNA, the CDR3 is TGTGCCAGCAGCTTGGAAACAAGCCCTGGAAACACCATATATTTT. This chain links TRBV7-9 with TRBJ1-3; no firm D call. Trimming removed 3 bases at V and 2 bases at J, with 11 bases between. This CDR3 is built from 15 residues. Germline V gene sequence: CDR1 SEHNR, CDR2 FQNEAQ (reference sequence).

The CDR3, as DNA: TGCGCCAGCAGTCTAAACCAACAGGCCCCTGAGCAGTACTTC. It translates to CASSLNQQAPEQYF. The rearrangement uses TRBV4-1 and TRBJ2-7, with D possibly matching TRBD1 (5 bases). The CDR3 runs to 14 residues. In germline, CDR1 is MGHRA, CDR2 YSYEKL. Trimming took off 6 bases at V and 7 bases at J, with 19 bases between the two ends.

The V gene is TRBV10-2, the J gene TRBJ2-7; unclear D gene. The germline CDR1 and CDR2 sequences are WSHSY and SAAADI. V was pared by 2 bases and J by 4 bases, with 18 bases between. The CDR3 is 16 amino acids. CDR3 coding DNA: TGCGCCAGCAGTGAGATTCTTGAGGAGCAGCCATACGAGCAGTACTTC. This translates into CASSEILEEQPYEQYF.

This chain joins TRBV6-1 and TRBJ1-4; tentatively, D is TRBD1 (5 bases). The CDR3 has 13 residues. Per germline, CDR1 MNHNS and CDR2 SASEGT. V lost 2 bases, J lost 10 bases, and 11 bases lay in between. The CDR3 sequence is CASSELGVSKLFF. CDR3 coding DNA: TGTGCCAGCAGTGAATTAGGGGTTTCAAAACTGTTTTTT.

The sample holds one count of this clone. V and J are TRBV27 and TRBJ1-6, with a weak D call TRBD1 (5 bases). The V gene lost 2 bases and the J gene lost 7 bases, with 12 bases spanning the gap. This CDR3 is built from 15 residues. Germline V gene sequence: CDR1 MNHEY, CDR2 SMNVEV (reference sequence). The CDR3 loop reads CASSLSRAGNSPLHF. CDR3 coding DNA: TGTGCCAGCAGTTTAAGCAGGGCGGGAAATTCACCCCTCCACTTT.

V usage is TRBV6-1 and J usage is TRBJ1-2, with D hard to call. V lost 0 bases, J lost 2 bases, and 10 bases lay in between. Germline loops: CDR1 MNHNS, CDR2 SASEGT. The CDR3 runs 15 residues. The CDR3 region has the DNA TGTGCCAGCAGTGAAGCGGCCAGCCTAAACTATGGCTACACCTTC. Its protein is CASSEAASLNYGYTF.

This clone appeared once. The chain carries TRBV19 and TRBJ2-7; 10 positions agree with TRBD1. V shed 9 bases, J shed 6 bases, and the junction held 5 bases outside the gene matches. CDR1 and CDR2 from the germline V gene are LNHDA and SQIVND (reference sequence). This CDR3 has 12 residues. The CDR3 DNA follows: TGTGCCAGCCGACAGGGGGCAACCGAGCAGTACTTC. Protein: CASRQGATEQYF.

V and J are TRBV29-1 and TRBJ2-7; TRBD1 matches 8 bases. CDR1 and CDR2 from the germline V gene are SQVTM and ANQGSEA. There are 12 residues in the CDR3. V was clipped by 7 bases and J by 7 bases; unmatched bases: 9. The CDR3 nucleotides are TGCAGCGCCCTCCAGGGGGCGCGTGAGCAGTACTTC. Its protein is CSALQGAREQYF.

Regarding this clone: The same CDR3 arises from other DNA sequences in this sample as well. The chain is built from TRBV9 and TRBJ2-7; possibly TRBD2 for D (6 bases). The V end lost 7 bases, the J end lost 3 bases, and 14 bases lay between the germline ends. In germline, CDR1 is SGDLS, CDR2 YYNGEE. The CDR3 is 13 residues long. This CDR3 is CASSGGDGYEQYF. Written as DNA, the CDR3 is TGTGCCAGCTCAGGCGGGGACGGCTACGAGCAGTACTTC. The full variable domain, with the rest looked up from reference TRBV9 and TRBJ2-7, is DSGVTQTPKHLITATGQRVTLRCSPRSGDLSVYWYQQSLDQGLQFLIQYYNGEERAKGNILERFSAQQFPDLHSELNLSSLELGDSALYFCASSGGDGYEQYFGPGTRLTVT.

The chain links TRBV27 to TRBJ2-7; 11 bases line up with TRBD2. Germline V gives CDR1 MNHEY, CDR2 SMNVEV (reference sequence). CDR3 length: 14 amino acids. V lost 5 bases, J lost 4 bases, and 4 bases stayed unmatched. The CDR3 DNA sequence: TGTGCCAGCAGTCCACTAGCGGGGGAGTACGAGCAGTACTTC. It encodes CASSPLAGEYEQYF.

This chain connects TRBV28 to TRBJ2-3; 10 bases map to TRBD1. The V gene end was trimmed by 8 bases and the J gene end by 4 bases; junction bases not matched to a gene: 9. CDR1 is MDHEN, CDR2 SYDVKM, per germline. The length of the CDR3 is 15 residues. The CDR3 region is CASGGGTGVADTQYF. The DNA of the CDR3 is TGTGCCAGCGGAGGGGGGACAGGGGTTGCAGATACGCAGTATTTT.

The genes are TRBV25-1 and TRBJ2-2; the D gene could be TRBD1 or TRBD2 (6 bases each). Trimming pared 1 base from V and 7 bases from J, leaving 10 bases between. The CDR3 contains 14 residues. From germline, CDR1 is MGHDK and CDR2 SYGVNS. Here the CDR3 reads CASSEFGGGGELFF. For the CDR3, the DNA is TGTGCCAGCAGTGAATTCGGGGGCGGCGGGGAGCTGTTTTTT.

This chain uses TRBV10-3 with TRBJ1-2; 12 bases match TRBD1. J was trimmed by 3 bases and V by 6 bases; bases with no gene match: 5. CDR3 length equals 15 residues. Germline CDR1 and CDR2: ENHRY and SYGVKD. CDR3 region: CAIRGQGADDYGYTF. The DNA for the CDR3 is TGTGCCATCAGGGGACAGGGGGCAGATGACTATGGCTACACCTTC.

This rearrangement joins TRBV6-1 to TRBJ2-3, with TRBD1 matching 9 bases. Per the germline V gene, CDR1 is MNHNS and CDR2 is SASEGT. Trimming took 7 bases from V and 3 from J; bases not matched to a gene: 5. The CDR3 is 14 amino acids. CDR3 nucleotide sequence: TGTGCCAGCAAACAGGGGGCGGGGACAGATACGCAGTATTTT. Its translation: CASKQGAGTDTQYF.

As concerns this clone: The same CDR3 also results from other DNA sequences found in this sample. This chain joins TRBV13 and TRBJ1-2, with D maybe TRBD1 (6 bases). The CDR3 is 13 amino acids. Trimming removed 0 bases from V and 4 bases from J, with 6 bases in between. Germline lookup yields CDR1 PRHDT and CDR2 FYEKMQ (reference sequence). Here the CDR3 DNA reads TGTGCCAGCAGCTTAGGACAGGGCTATGGCTACACCTTC. This gives the protein CASSLGQGYGYTF.

This chain connects TRBV5-8 to TRBJ2-7; 7 bases agree with TRBD2. The V gene's germline CDR1 is SGHTS and CDR2 YDEGEE. V trimming: 2 bases; J trimming: 7 bases; junction bases outside the gene matches: 6. The CDR3 sequence is 13 residues long. CDR3 DNA sequence: TGTGCCAGCAGCTTTCGGGGCGGGGGTGAGCAGTACTTC. Its translation is CASSFRGGGEQYF.

The chain is built from TRBV6-6 and TRBJ2-7; 9 nucleotides match TRBD2. There are 16 residues in the CDR3. Germline V lookup: CDR1 MNHNY, CDR2 SVGAGI (reference sequence). Trimming cost V 3 bases and J 3 bases; bases outside gene matches: 9. CDR3 residues: CASSYGSGGSGYEQYF. CDR3 in DNA: TGTGCCAGCAGTTATGGTAGCGGGGGTTCGGGCTACGAGCAGTACTTC.

This clone appeared a single time. The chain employs TRBV9 and TRBJ1-1, with D perhaps TRBD1 (5 bases). The CDR3 contains 12 residues. The V gene's germline CDR1 is SGDLS and CDR2 YYNGEE. V dropped 0 bases and J dropped 7 bases, with 7 bases sitting between them. The CDR3 nucleotides read TGTGCCAGCAGCGTAGGGCAGGGTGAAGCTTTCTTT. Encoded protein: CASSVGQGEAFF. The entire variable domain, with the rest obtained from reference TRBV9 and TRBJ1-1, is as follows: DSGVTQTPKHLITATGQRVTLRCSPRSGDLSVYWYQQSLDQGLQFLIQYYNGEERAKGNILERFSAQQFPDLHSELNLSSLELGDSALYFCASSVGQGEAFFGQGTRLTVV.